These 6 T cell receptor beta chains came from one sample sequenced in a study of T cell changes during pregnancy in multiple sclerosis. Sequenced by immunoSEQ multiplex PCR; TCRdb stores in-frame clones only, minus some. The table includes about 75,000 clones, approximately 90% detected once. The sequencing here drew on CD4+ T cells from peripheral blood mononuclear cells, taken before pregnancy. The receptors here all came from a female donor with multiple sclerosis, enrolled in a pregnancy study.

This clone was seen more than once but under ten times. The chain has TRBV6-4 and TRBJ2-3, with 15 bases that match TRBD2. V lost 0 bases and J lost 3; bases outside the gene matches: 7. The germline gives CDR1 MRHNA, CDR2 SNTAGT. This CDR3 is 19 amino acids long. The CDR3 reads CASSDSFYGLAGGTDTQYF. The CDR3 nucleotides are TGTGCCAGCAGTGACTCGTTCTACGGACTAGCGGGAGGGACAGATACGCAGTATTTT.

This clone occurred once. The rearrangement links TRBV7-2 to TRBJ1-1, with D unresolved. Trimming took 3 bases from V and 1 from J, leaving 15 bases between them. This CDR3 has 16 residues. The germline V gene has CDR1 SGHTA and CDR2 FQGNSA. CDR3: CASSFPNTAPNTEAFF. CDR3 sequence (DNA): TGTGCCAGCAGCTTCCCCAATACAGCCCCGAACACTGAAGCTTTCTTT.

The chain uses TRBV9 and TRBJ2-1; TRBD2 agrees at 8 bases. The junction had 13 bases not matched to a gene; V was cut back by 4 bases and J by 1 base. The germline V gene encodes CDR1 SGDLS and CDR2 YYNGEE. The CDR3 runs to 18 residues. CDR3 in amino acids: CASSPTGVAGMSYNEQFF. In DNA, the CDR3 is TGTGCCAGCAGCCCGACCGGGGTAGCGGGAATGTCCTACAATGAGCAGTTCTTC.

The J gene is TRBJ1-5, the V gene TRBV15, with TRBD1 as a possible D gene (6 bases). V was cut by 1 base and J by 1 base, with 20 bases left in between. Per the germline V gene, CDR1 is LNHNV and CDR2 is YYDKDF (reference sequence). The CDR3 is made up of 19 amino acids. The CDR3 DNA reads as TGTGCCACCAGCAGAGTAGGGCAGGGGAGAGACAGGAGCAATCAGCCCCAGCATTTT. Translation: CATSRVGQGRDRSNQPQHF.

This chain connects TRBV2 to TRBJ2-2; a weak D match, TRBD2 (5 bases). Trimming took 4 bases from V and 5 from J, leaving 8 bases between them. The CDR3 has 13 residues. Germline values: CDR1 SNHLY, CDR2 FYNNEI. The CDR3 is CASSGEGTGELFF. Written as DNA, the CDR3 is TGTGCCAGCAGTGGAGAGGGAACCGGGGAGCTGTTTTTT.

This clone has a single count. This sequence joins TRBV7-3 and TRBJ2-2; D not certain. This CDR3 contains 14 residues. Germline loops: CDR1 SGHTA, CDR2 FQGTGA. V lost 1 base and J lost 1, with 4 bases in between. CDR3 DNA sequence: TGTGCCAGCAGCTTAAGAGGGAACACCGGGGAGCTGTTTTTT. This encodes CASSLRGNTGELFF.